These 19 T cell receptor beta chains came from one sample sequenced in a study of T cell responses to AZD1222 COVID-19 vaccine. Libraries were prepared by immunoSEQ multiplex PCR; TCRdb keeps only in-frame clonotypes and omits some of them. The table records more than 100,000 clones, roughly 87% of them present only once. Sequenced here: peripheral blood, sampled on day 0 of AZD1222 vaccination. These receptors originate from an adult in good health.

The count of this clone is one. This chain uses TRBV28 with TRBJ1-5; D not certain. Trimming took off 6 bases at V and 10 bases at J, with 13 bases between the two ends. From germline, CDR1 is MDHEN and CDR2 SYDVKM. This CDR3 is built from 12 residues. The CDR3, as DNA: TGTGCCAGCAGAGTATTTTCCCAACCCCAGCATTTT. Amino acid sequence: CASRVFSQPQHF.

CDR3 nucleotide sequence: TGTGCCAGCACACTAAGGACTAGCGGGTCCTACGAGCAGTACTTC. Its translation: CASTLRTSGSYEQYF. The chain uses TRBV28 and TRBJ2-7; 11 bases line up with TRBD2. V trimming: 7 bases; J trimming: 1 base; junction bases outside the gene matches: 6. From germline, CDR1 is MDHEN and CDR2 SYDVKM. The CDR3 length is 15 residues. The whole variable domain, filled in from reference TRBV28 and TRBJ2-7, reads DVKVTQSSRYLVKRTGEKVFLECVQDMDHENMFWYRQDPGLGLRLIYFSYDVKMKEKGDIPEGYSVSREKKERFSLILESASTNQTSMYLCASTLRTSGSYEQYFGPGTRLTVT.

This chain links TRBV7-2 with TRBJ2-5; D possibly corresponds to TRBD1 (5 bases). V was trimmed by 3 bases and J by 2 bases, leaving 7 bases between them. The CDR3 totals 13 residues. In germline, CDR1 is SGHTA, CDR2 FQGNSA. The CDR3 DNA sequence: TGTGCCAGCAGCTTTCAGGGACAAGAGACCCAGTACTTC. Translating gives CASSFQGQETQYF.

The sample holds a few counts of this clone. This chain uses TRBV5-1 with TRBJ2-1; 10 bases agree with TRBD2. J lost 6 bases, V lost 0 bases, and 12 bases had no gene match. This CDR3 has 18 amino acids. Germline V gene sequence: CDR1 SGHRS, CDR2 YFSETQ. CDR3 nucleotide sequence: TGCGCCAGCAGCTTGGAAAGATTAAGCGGGAGGGCCGGCAATGAGCAGTTCTTC. As protein: CASSLERLSGRAGNEQFF.

The genes are TRBV10-3 and TRBJ2-1; 10 nucleotides align to TRBD2. V was clipped by 0 bases and J by 2 bases; unmatched bases: 13. Germline CDR1 and CDR2: ENHRY and SYGVKD. The CDR3 runs to 20 residues. The CDR3 protein is CAISESLGLAGEVTYNEQFF. The CDR3 DNA is TGTGCCATCAGTGAGTCTTTAGGGCTAGCGGGAGAAGTAACCTACAATGAGCAGTTCTTC.

The chain uses TRBV7-2 and TRBJ1-3; D is unclear. This CDR3 contains 13 residues. The V gene's germline CDR1 is SGHTA and CDR2 FQGNSA. The germline V and J ends were trimmed by 2 bases and 4 bases, with 6 bases remaining between them. CDR3 protein: CASSLNAGNTIYF. CDR3 nucleotide sequence: TGTGCCAGCAGCTTAAACGCAGGAAACACCATATATTTT.

This sequence joins TRBV3-1 (or the pseudogene TRBV3-2) and TRBJ2-3; tentative D call: TRBD2 (5 bases). CDR3 size: 19 residues. V gave up 4 bases and J gave up 0 bases, with 23 bases separating them. Germline CDR1 is LGHDT and CDR2 is YNNKEL (reference sequence). The CDR3 DNA reads TGTGCCAGCAGCCCCCGACTAATCCGCCTTTCAACTAGCACAGATACGCAGTATTTT. This sequence encodes CASSPRLIRLSTSTDTQYF.

DNA for the CDR3: TGTGCCAGCTCACCACCGACTAGCGGGGGGGATGAGCAGTTCTTC. Protein: CASSPPTSGGDEQFF. V gene TRBV18 combines with J gene TRBJ2-1; 14 bases match TRBD2. Losses at the gene ends were 0 bases for V and 8 bases for J; bases not matched to a gene: 0. The germline V gene has CDR1 KGHSH and CDR2 LQKENI. The CDR3 spans 15 residues.

This chain joins TRBV28 and TRBJ2-7; 10 positions agree with TRBD2. CDR3 length: 17 amino acids. V lost 3 bases to trimming and J lost 7 bases; unmatched junction nucleotides: 15. Germline V gene sequence: CDR1 MDHEN, CDR2 SYDVKM. DNA for the CDR3: TGTGCCAGCAGTTTGTCTACTCTAGCGGGAGCGGCGTGGGAGCAGTACTTC. This codes for CASSLSTLAGAAWEQYF.

The rearrangement joins TRBV28 to TRBJ2-7; perhaps D is TRBD1 or TRBD2 (7 bases each). The CDR3 loop spans 15 amino acids. In germline, CDR1 is MDHEN, CDR2 SYDVKM. V was cut by 5 bases and J by 0 bases, with 14 bases left in between. The CDR3 spells CASSGGGQLSYEQYF. As DNA, the CDR3 is TGTGCCAGCAGTGGGGGGGGACAGCTCTCCTACGAGCAGTACTTC.

This clone appeared once. The gene calls are TRBV27 and TRBJ2-7, with unresolved D. The CDR3 sequence is 15 residues long. V was trimmed by 0 bases and J by 4 bases, leaving 13 bases between them. Germline V CDR1 and CDR2: MNHEY, SMNVEV (reference sequence). The CDR3 region has the DNA TGTGCCAGCAGTTTATCATACCCTCCTTTATACGAGCAGTACTTC. It encodes CASSLSYPPLYEQYF.

The chain joins TRBV10-1 to TRBJ1-1, with 7 bases fitting TRBD1. The CDR3 spans 14 residues. The germline V gene encodes CDR1 WNHNN and CDR2 SYGVQD (reference sequence). V shed 5 bases, J shed 5 bases, and the junction held 8 bases outside the gene matches. The CDR3 bases are TGCGCCAGCAGTAGGGACAGTACGGGGACTGAAGCTTTCTTT. This codes for CASSRDSTGTEAFF.

The V call is TRBV24-1, the J call TRBJ2-1, with a weak D call TRBD2 (6 bases). V was shortened by 2 bases and J by 0 bases, with 13 bases between the two germline ends. The V gene's germline CDR1 is KGHDR and CDR2 SFDVKD. The CDR3 runs 17 residues. CDR3 sequence reads: CATSDSGDARSYNEQFF. Here the CDR3 DNA reads TGTGCCACCAGTGATTCGGGGGACGCCCGCTCCTACAATGAGCAGTTCTTC.

This chain joins TRBV9 and TRBJ2-1; tentatively, D is TRBD1 (6 bases). The V end lost 3 bases, the J end lost 3 bases, and 13 bases lay between the germline ends. CDR1 and CDR2 from the germline V gene are SGDLS and YYNGEE. The CDR3 is 15 residues long. Here the CDR3 reads CASSAKTGNYNEQFF. CDR3 nucleotide sequence: TGTGCCAGCAGCGCTAAAACAGGGAACTACAATGAGCAGTTCTTC.

The chain uses TRBV28 and TRBJ2-4; no reliable D call. Trimming removed 6 bases from V and 2 bases from J, with 11 bases in between. The length of the CDR3 is 14 residues. CDR1 is MDHEN and CDR2 is SYDVKM in the germline V gene. The CDR3 DNA reads as TGTGCCAGCAGAAAGAGAACTTCCAAAAACATTCAGTACTTC. This translates into CASRKRTSKNIQYF. The full variable domain, its missing parts supplied by reference TRBV28 and TRBJ2-4, is DVKVTQSSRYLVKRTGEKVFLECVQDMDHENMFWYRQDPGLGLRLIYFSYDVKMKEKGDIPEGYSVSREKKERFSLILESASTNQTSMYLCASRKRTSKNIQYFGAGTRLSVL.

Only a few counts were recorded for this clone. The rearrangement links TRBV30 to TRBJ1-5, with D perhaps matching TRBD1 (6 bases). This CDR3 is 13 amino acids long. V dropped 2 bases and J dropped 7 bases, with 12 bases sitting between them. From germline, CDR1 is GTSNPN and CDR2 SVGIG (reference sequence). This CDR3 is CAWSSTGSQPQHF. The CDR3 bases are TGTGCCTGGAGTTCAACAGGGAGCCAGCCCCAGCATTTT.

V is TRBV11-3 and J is TRBJ2-1, with TRBD2 matching over 8 bases. Germline CDR1 is SGHNT and CDR2 is YENEEA. The CDR3 runs to 18 residues. The V and J ends lost 0 bases and 7 bases, in that order; junction bases with no gene match: 14. CDR3: CASSLETLRAGVLNEQFF. CDR3 coding DNA: TGTGCCAGCAGCTTAGAAACCCTTCGAGCGGGGGTCCTTAATGAGCAGTTCTTC.

The rearrangement joins TRBV3-1 (or the pseudogene TRBV3-2) to TRBJ2-1; 8 bases align to TRBD2. V was pared by 0 bases and J by 3 bases, with 7 bases of the junction left unmatched. This CDR3 spans 17 amino acids. Germline lookup yields CDR1 LGHDT and CDR2 YNNKEL (reference sequence). CDR3 residues: CASSQDKGLVGYNEQFF. The CDR3 bases are TGTGCCAGCAGCCAAGATAAGGGACTAGTAGGCTACAATGAGCAGTTCTTC.

There are a few counts of this clone. The chain carries TRBV3-1 (or the pseudogene TRBV3-2) and TRBJ2-2; D perhaps matches TRBD1 (6 bases). Germline CDR1 is LGHDT and CDR2 is YNNKEL (reference sequence). The CDR3 sequence is 17 residues long. V lost 0 bases to trimming and J lost 4 bases, with 15 bases between them. CDR3 DNA sequence: TGTGCCAGCAGCCAAGACGGGTTCTTAGGGGGCACCGGGGAGCTGTTTTTT. This encodes CASSQDGFLGGTGELFF.